This TCR beta chain comes out of a study of blood T cell repertoires in COVID-19. Study details: Samples taken during acute and convalescent COVID-19 were collected in the United States, Italy and Spain. T cells, B-cell-depleted T cells, or PBMCs provided the cDNA or gDNA that served as material.

Looked up from germline, CDR1 is MDHEN and CDR2 is SYDVKM. Trimming cost V 6 bases and J 4 bases, with 21 bases left between them. The CDR3 is made up of 16 amino acids. Per the study methods: Amplification of reference gene primers was used by the study to estimate nucleated cell counts. The assay was immunoSEQ multiplex PCR, and TCRdb's table has in-frame clones only and misses some. V and J calls and clone size are as listed in that table; D and trimming were resolved from the DNA. The repertoire holds 71,000 or so clones, with around 79% as singletons. The J gene is TRBJ1-2, the V gene TRBV28; possible D gene TRBD1, 6 bases. This TCR derives from a man aged 45-60 years with acute or convalescent COVID-19. Material: peripheral blood. CDR3 in DNA: TGTGCCAGCAGCTTCCAGGACAGCCGATTTGGCTATGGCTACACCTTC. Translated: CASSFQDSRFGYGYTF.